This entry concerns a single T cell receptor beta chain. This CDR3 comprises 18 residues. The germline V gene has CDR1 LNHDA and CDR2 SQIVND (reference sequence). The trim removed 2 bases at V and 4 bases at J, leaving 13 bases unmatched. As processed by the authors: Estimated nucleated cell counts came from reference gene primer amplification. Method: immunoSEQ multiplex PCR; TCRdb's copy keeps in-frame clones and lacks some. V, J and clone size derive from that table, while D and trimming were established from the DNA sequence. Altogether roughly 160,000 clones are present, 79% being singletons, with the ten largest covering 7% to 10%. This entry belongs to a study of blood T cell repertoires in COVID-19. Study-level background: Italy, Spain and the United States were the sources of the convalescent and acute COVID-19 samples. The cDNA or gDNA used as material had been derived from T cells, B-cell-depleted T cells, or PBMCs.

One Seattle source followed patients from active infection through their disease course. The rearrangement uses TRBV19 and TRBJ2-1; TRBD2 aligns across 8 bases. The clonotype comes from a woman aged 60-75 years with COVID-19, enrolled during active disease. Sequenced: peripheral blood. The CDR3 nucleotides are TGTGCCAGTAGTATAAACTTTCTCGGGACTAGTAGGTACAATGAGCAGTTCTTC. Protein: CASSINFLGTSRYNEQFF.